The 28 T cell receptor beta chains given below trace back to one sample, sequenced in a study of OX40 agonist ivuxolimab in advanced cancers. Data came from immunoSEQ multiplex PCR; TCRdb stores just in-frame clones and leaves some out. Of approximately 84,000 clones listed, roughly 92% are singletons. The starting material was CD4+ or CD8+ T cells sorted from blood, obtained in a trial of the OX40 agonist ivuxolimab. The origin of the receptors is an adult with an advanced solid tumor such as melanoma, head and neck, liver or kidney cancer.

The gene calls are TRBV6-5 and TRBJ2-7, with no clear D. CDR3 length: 12 amino acids. CDR1 is MNHEY, CDR2 SVGAGI, per germline. V lost 2 bases and J 6 bases, leaving 8 bases between the germline ends. CDR3 bases: TGTGCCAGCAGTTACGGTGCCGGCGAGCAGTACTTC. Amino acids: CASSYGAGEQYF.

The chain links TRBV6-1 to TRBJ2-1; D gene uncertain. Germline V gives CDR1 MNHNS, CDR2 SASEGT. The germline V and J ends were trimmed by 5 bases and 10 bases, with 9 bases remaining between them. The CDR3 spans 11 residues. CDR3 loop: CASSLFPEQFF. In nucleotides, the CDR3 is TGTGCCAGCAGTCTTTTTCCAGAGCAGTTCTTC.

The chain uses TRBV7-9 and TRBJ2-7; no definite D call. Trimming took off 8 bases at V and 6 bases at J, with 17 bases between the two ends. The germline V gene encodes CDR1 SEHNR and CDR2 FQNEAQ (reference sequence). The CDR3 covers 13 residues. CDR3: CASEPGSAAEQYF. The CDR3 coding sequence is TGTGCCAGCGAACCCGGGTCAGCTGCCGAGCAGTACTTC.

This chain links TRBV4-1 with TRBJ1-2; D call uncertain. CDR3 length: 14 amino acids. Trimming took off 0 bases at V and 4 bases at J, with 9 bases between the two ends. Germline CDR1 is MGHRA and CDR2 is YSYEKL. CDR3 sequence (DNA): TGCGCCAGCAGCCAAGACGCACGGAGCTATGGCTACACCTTC. It is translated as CASSQDARSYGYTF.

The genes are TRBV19 and TRBJ2-1; a possible D gene is TRBD1 (5 bases). V shed 7 bases and J shed 0 bases, with 13 bases lying between them. This CDR3 region has 15 residues. Germline V gene data show CDR1 as LNHDA and CDR2 as SQIVND (reference sequence). The CDR3 reads CASTIDSSSYNEQFF. As DNA, the CDR3 is TGTGCCAGTACCATCGACAGTAGCTCCTACAATGAGCAGTTCTTC.

The chain carries TRBV27 and TRBJ2-1; TRBD2 matches at 7 bases. The CDR3 is 15 residues long. V lost 2 bases, J lost 6 bases, and 7 bases stayed unmatched. Germline V gives CDR1 MNHEY, CDR2 SMNVEV (reference sequence). Here the CDR3 reads CASSLRTSEGNEQFF. The CDR3, as DNA: TGTGCCAGCAGTTTAAGAACTAGCGAGGGCAATGAGCAGTTCTTC.

With respect to this clone: Other DNA sequences in the sample encode the same CDR3. The chain uses TRBV5-6 and TRBJ1-5, with no clear D. The V gene's germline CDR1 is SGHDT and CDR2 YYEEEE. There are 12 residues in the CDR3. V was shortened by 2 bases and J by 7 bases, with 7 bases between the two germline ends. In DNA form, the CDR3 reads TGTGCCAGCAGCTTAGGTAACCAGCCCCAGCATTTT. The encoded protein is CASSLGNQPQHF.

The genes are TRBV6-5 and TRBJ2-7; 7 bases fit TRBD1. V dropped 0 bases and J dropped 2; count of bases not matched to a gene: 4. Germline V gene data show CDR1 as MNHEY and CDR2 as SVGAGI. The CDR3 contains 15 residues. The CDR3 coding sequence is TGTGCCAGCAGTTACTCTGGGGACAGACCCTACGAGCAGTACTTC. This encodes CASSYSGDRPYEQYF.

This chain joins TRBV5-1 and TRBJ2-7, with D maybe TRBD2 (6 bases). CDR1 is SGHRS, CDR2 YFSETQ, per germline. Trimming took 3 bases from V and 0 from J, leaving 10 bases between them. The CDR3 runs 14 residues. The CDR3 nucleotides are TGCGCCAGCAGCTCGCGGGGACTCTCCTACGAGCAGTACTTC. This encodes CASSSRGLSYEQYF.

This sequence joins TRBV6-6 and TRBJ1-2; D is possibly TRBD1 (6 bases). Germline loops: CDR1 MNHNY, CDR2 SVGAGI (reference sequence). CDR3 length equals 14 residues. The germline V and J ends were trimmed by 2 bases and 10 bases, with 17 bases remaining between them. The CDR3 spells CASSYDRRAWDYTF. CDR3 coding DNA: TGTGCCAGCAGTTACGACAGGAGGGCTTGGGACTACACCTTC.

This chain connects TRBV7-9 to TRBJ1-4; a weak D match, TRBD1 (6 bases). Germline assignment: CDR1 SEHNR and CDR2 FQNEAQ (reference sequence). Between the trimmed V and J ends, which lost 4 bases and 0 bases, there was a span of 12 bases. The CDR3 is 16 amino acids. CDR3 sequence: CASSSWTAPTNEKLFF. CDR3 DNA sequence: TGTGCCAGCAGCTCATGGACAGCCCCAACTAATGAAAAACTGTTTTTT.

The chain couples TRBV6-5 to TRBJ2-1; the match to TRBD2 covers 8 bases. Germline V CDR1 and CDR2: MNHEY, SVGAGI. Germline trimming cut 5 bases from V and 7 bases from J; bases unmatched to any gene: 7. CDR3 size: 14 residues. This CDR3 reads CASSPRGGWNEQFF. The CDR3 DNA is TGTGCCAGCAGTCCCCGGGGGGGCTGGAATGAGCAGTTCTTC.

As regards this clone: The missing conserved phenylalanine or tryptophan at the end of this CDR3 makes a read error likely. No DNA is shown, since the ends of the CDR3 on it are uncertain; the CDR3 is the one TCRdb lists. The chain has TRBV18 and TRBJ2-7; the DNA was not used to check the table's D call, TRBD2. Germline V lookup: CDR1 KGHSH, CDR2 LQKENI. The CDR3 sequence runs 9 residues, both termini included. CDR3 loop: CASSRDYPR.

This clone was recorded only once. The genes are TRBV5-6 and TRBJ2-7, with a tentative D call TRBD2 (5 bases). CDR1 and CDR2 (germline): SGHDT, YYEEEE. CDR3 length: 14 residues. V lost 2 bases and J 2 bases, leaving 11 bases between the germline ends. CDR3 sequence: CASSFGNNPYEQYF. Written as DNA, the CDR3 is TGTGCCAGCAGCTTCGGGAACAACCCCTACGAGCAGTACTTC.

The chain carries TRBV7-9 and TRBJ1-2; 9 nucleotides line up with TRBD1. This CDR3 has 17 residues. Trimming removed 4 bases from V and 7 bases from J; junction bases left unmatched: 16. Germline V lookup: CDR1 SEHNR, CDR2 FQNEAQ (reference sequence). As DNA, the CDR3 is TGTGCCAGCAGCTCCGGATACCTACAGGGGGCTAAAGGTGGCTACACCTTC. It translates to CASSSGYLQGAKGGYTF.

This clone has just a few counts. This chain connects TRBV5-1 to TRBJ1-2, with D tentatively TRBD1 (5 bases). Looked up from germline, CDR1 is SGHRS and CDR2 is YFSETQ. The germline V and J ends were trimmed by 2 bases and 8 bases, with 13 bases remaining between them. CDR3 length equals 13 residues. CDR3 region: CASSLGQGKGYTF. CDR3 sequence (DNA): TGCGCCAGCAGCTTAGGGCAGGGAAAAGGCTACACCTTC.

The rearrangement links TRBV5-1 to TRBJ2-3; 12 bases line up with TRBD2. The trim removed 3 bases at V and 5 bases at J, leaving 16 bases unmatched. CDR1 and CDR2 (germline): SGHRS, YFSETQ. This CDR3 is built from 19 residues. This CDR3 is CASSSVASLAGGRGDTQYF. The CDR3 DNA reads as TGCGCCAGCAGCTCCGTAGCCTCACTAGCGGGGGGCCGGGGAGATACGCAGTATTTT.

The chain joins TRBV5-1 to TRBJ2-7; the D is unclear. CDR1 and CDR2 (germline): SGHRS, YFSETQ. The CDR3 has 13 residues. V was clipped by 3 bases and J by 3 bases, with 10 bases between them. CDR3 coding DNA: TGCGCCAGCAGCTCCCCCGATCTCTACGAGCAGTACTTC. This sequence encodes CASSSPDLYEQYF.

The chain joins TRBV2 to TRBJ2-3; tentative D call: TRBD1 (6 bases). V lost 7 bases to trimming and J lost 2 bases, with 10 bases between them. This CDR3 spans 13 amino acids. Germline V CDR1 and CDR2: SNHLY, FYNNEI. CDR3 loop: CASKGTITDTQYF. CDR3 nucleotide sequence: TGTGCCAGCAAGGGGACAATCACAGATACGCAGTATTTT.

V usage is TRBV19 and J usage is TRBJ2-5, with 12 bases identical to TRBD2. The CDR3 is made up of 15 amino acids. The germline gives CDR1 LNHDA, CDR2 SQIVND (reference sequence). Trimming took 3 bases from V and 5 from J; bases not matched to a gene: 4. CDR3 nucleotides: TGTGCCAGTAGTATGACTAGCGGGGGTGGGGAGACCCAGTACTTC. Encoded protein: CASSMTSGGGETQYF.

This chain links TRBV6-5 with TRBJ1-2, with D perhaps TRBD1 (6 bases). The CDR3 totals 16 residues. Trimming left V 4 bases short and J 0 bases short, with 15 bases between. Germline CDR1 is MNHEY and CDR2 is SVGAGI. This CDR3 is CASSWLQGRPNYGYTF. The CDR3 region has the DNA TGTGCCAGCAGTTGGCTACAGGGTCGGCCTAACTATGGCTACACCTTC.

This chain links TRBV19 with TRBJ2-1, with 14 bases identical to TRBD2. Germline V gene sequence: CDR1 LNHDA, CDR2 SQIVND (reference sequence). The CDR3 loop spans 17 amino acids. After removal of 3 bases from V and 7 bases from J, the junction contained 8 bases not matched to a gene. This CDR3 reads CASSISTSGRAGNEQFF. The CDR3, as DNA: TGTGCCAGTAGTATCTCGACTAGCGGGAGGGCTGGGAATGAGCAGTTCTTC.

The rearrangement uses TRBV18 and TRBJ1-1, with 7 bases lining up with TRBD1. Germline lookup yields CDR1 KGHSH and CDR2 LQKENI. V shed 0 bases and J 5 bases; nucleotides not matched to a gene: 6. The CDR3 covers 15 residues. CDR3 sequence reads: CASSPPSRGQTEAFF. In nucleotides, the CDR3 is TGTGCCAGCTCACCACCGTCGAGGGGGCAGACTGAAGCTTTCTTT.

The V gene is TRBV19, the J gene TRBJ2-1; 8 bases are a match to TRBD1. The germline gives CDR1 LNHDA, CDR2 SQIVND (reference sequence). The CDR3 sequence is 12 residues long. The V segment lost 9 bases and the J segment 5 bases; nucleotides outside the gene matches: 3. DNA of the CDR3: TGTGCCAGCCGACAGGGGAACAATGAGCAGTTCTTC. Encoded protein: CASRQGNNEQFF.

J is TRBJ1-1 and V is TRBV6-5; no clear D. Trimming pared 1 base from V and 1 base from J, leaving 7 bases between. Germline V gives CDR1 MNHEY, CDR2 SVGAGI. The CDR3 runs to 14 residues. CDR3 region: CASSYLRGNTEAFF. The CDR3 DNA follows: TGTGCCAGCAGTTACTTACGGGGGAACACTGAAGCTTTCTTT.

This clone was detected once. The chain employs TRBV4-2 and TRBJ2-1; D may be TRBD2 (5 bases). CDR3 size: 17 residues. Looked up from germline, CDR1 is LGHNA and CDR2 is YNFKEQ. V gave up 4 bases and J gave up 4 bases, with 20 bases separating them. CDR3 protein: CASSLQAQAVVYNEQFF. CDR3 DNA sequence: TGTGCCAGCAGCCTCCAAGCTCAAGCGGTAGTGTACAATGAGCAGTTCTTC.

This clone was picked up one time. The chain carries TRBV27 and TRBJ2-5, with 7 bases lining up with TRBD2. The CDR3 is 16 residues long. With 2 bases clipped from V and 3 bases from J, the junction kept 9 bases outside the gene matches. CDR1 and CDR2 from the germline V gene are MNHEY and SMNVEV (reference sequence). The CDR3 nucleotides read TGTGCCAGCAGTTTACGGCGGGGGTGGGGGGAAGAGACCCAGTACTTC. Protein: CASSLRRGWGEETQYF.

This sequence joins TRBV23-1 and TRBJ1-2, with D possibly being TRBD1 (5 bases). TRBV23-1 is an open reading frame whose function is uncertain. V was shortened by 0 bases and J by 3 bases, with 11 bases between the two germline ends. The CDR3 is made up of 15 amino acids. The CDR3 nucleotides are TGCGCCAGCAGTCAATCCGGGGGGTCCGACTATGGCTACACCTTC. Its protein is CASSQSGGSDYGYTF.